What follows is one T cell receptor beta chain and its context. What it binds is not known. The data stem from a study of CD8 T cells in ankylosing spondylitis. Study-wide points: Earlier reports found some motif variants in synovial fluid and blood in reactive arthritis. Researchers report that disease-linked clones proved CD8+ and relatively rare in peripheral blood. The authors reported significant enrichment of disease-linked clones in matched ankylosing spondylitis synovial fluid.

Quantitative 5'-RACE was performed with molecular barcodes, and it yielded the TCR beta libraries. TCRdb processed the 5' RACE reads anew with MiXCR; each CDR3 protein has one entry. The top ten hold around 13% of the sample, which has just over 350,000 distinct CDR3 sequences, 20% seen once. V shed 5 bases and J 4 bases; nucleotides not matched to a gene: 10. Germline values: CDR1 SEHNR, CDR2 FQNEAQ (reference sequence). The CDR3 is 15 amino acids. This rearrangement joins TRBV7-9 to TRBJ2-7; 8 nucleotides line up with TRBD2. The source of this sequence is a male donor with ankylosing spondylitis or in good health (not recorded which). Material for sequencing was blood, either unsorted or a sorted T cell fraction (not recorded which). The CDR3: CASSPPSSGEYEQYF. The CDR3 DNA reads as TGTGCCAGCAGCCCTCCGAGTAGCGGGGAGTACGAGCAGTACTTC.